This T cell receptor (beta chain) was identified in a study of shared clonotypes between healthy human individuals. Replicate PCRs for sorted subsets used 200 ng DNA; this equaled 30,000 to 35,000 T cell genomes. Assay: immunoSEQ multiplex PCR; the TCRdb copy retains only in-frame clones and omits some. Among around 2,000,000 clones listed, 85% to 95% were seen once. The naive CD8 population came from CD45RO-negative cells selected for CCR7, without terminally differentiated effector memory CD45RA+ cells. The CDR3 has 13 residues. The V gene's germline CDR1 is LNHNV and CDR2 YYDKDF (reference sequence). V shed 5 bases and J shed 2 bases, with 8 bases lying between them.

The rearrangement links TRBV15 to TRBJ2-3, with a weak D call TRBD1 (6 bases). The TCR comes from a man aged 18 to 30 in good health. Some clones in this sample may be carry-over from other donors' samples. Sequencing was carried out using naive CD8+ T cells from PBMCs. The CDR3 DNA reads as TGTGCCACCAGCGACAGGTACACAGATACGCAGTATTTT. Protein: CATSDRYTDTQYF.